One and the same sample provided the 20 T cell receptor beta chains below, sequenced in a study of cytomegalovirus exposure and HLA in healthy donors. The PCR was carried out with 60 Vbeta primers and 13 Jbeta primers. Assay used: immunoSEQ multiplex PCR; TCRdb lists only in-frame clones, some missing. Among 130,000 or so clones listed, approximately 74% were seen once. Sequencing input: PBMCs. These receptors all stem from a man between 40 and 49 years old in good health and CMV-seropositive.

The chain combines TRBV2 with TRBJ2-1; TRBD2 agrees at 8 bases. Looked up from germline, CDR1 is SNHLY and CDR2 is FYNNEI. V was pared by 7 bases and J by 7 bases, with 6 bases of the junction left unmatched. The CDR3 covers 13 residues. The CDR3 coding sequence is TGTGCCAGCACCGGACTAGCCGGAAATGAGCAGTTCTTC. Its protein is CASTGLAGNEQFF.

The chain links TRBV18 to TRBJ2-2; possibly TRBD1 for D (5 bases). This CDR3 has 16 amino acids. V lost 4 bases and J 0 bases, leaving 12 bases between the germline ends. The germline CDR1 and CDR2 sequences are KGHSH and LQKENI. The CDR3 nucleotides are TGTGCCAGCTCACTTTCGACAGATTCGAACACCGGGGAGCTGTTTTTT. Its protein is CASSLSTDSNTGELFF.

The chain links TRBV7-9 to TRBJ2-3; D unresolved. The CDR3 extends over 13 amino acids. V lost 3 bases and J lost 3, with 7 bases in between. Germline assignment: CDR1 SEHNR and CDR2 FQNEAQ (reference sequence). The CDR3 loop reads CASSFGQTDTQYF. The CDR3 nucleotides are TGTGCCAGCAGCTTCGGTCAAACAGATACGCAGTATTTT.

The J gene is TRBJ2-7, the V gene TRBV5-1; 11 bases are shared with TRBD1. This CDR3 is 16 amino acids long. Germline V lookup: CDR1 SGHRS, CDR2 YFSETQ. The V and J ends lost 0 bases and 0 bases, in that order; junction bases with no gene match: 2. The CDR3 spells CASSLGDRGSSYEQYF. DNA for the CDR3: TGCGCCAGCAGCTTGGGGGACAGGGGGAGCTCCTACGAGCAGTACTTC.

This chain's CDR3 is CASSHGQRNEKLFF. The CDR3 bases are TGTGCCAGCAGCCACGGACAGCGTAATGAAAAACTGTTTTTT. The V gene is TRBV7-9, the J gene TRBJ1-4; the D gene is possibly TRBD1 (6 bases). The CDR3 runs 14 residues. The V gene's germline CDR1 is SEHNR and CDR2 FQNEAQ (reference sequence). Trimming removed 5 bases at V and 4 bases at J, with 11 bases between.

This clone is medium-sized by share. The V gene is TRBV29-1, the J gene TRBJ2-1; TRBD2 matches at 7 bases. Looked up from germline, CDR1 is SQVTM and CDR2 is ANQGSEA. This CDR3 region has 13 residues. With V trimmed by 3 bases and J by 13 bases, 12 bases remained unmatched. This CDR3 reads CSVDHRGAGEQFF. For the CDR3, the DNA is TGCAGCGTTGATCACCGTGGGGCGGGAGAACAGTTCTTC.

This chain connects TRBV18 to TRBJ2-6, with TRBD1 matching 9 bases. After removal of 1 base from V and 4 bases from J, the junction contained 8 bases not matched to a gene. This CDR3 is 18 amino acids long. Germline CDR1 and CDR2: KGHSH and LQKENI. CDR3 amino acids: CASSPRQGQGTGANVLTF. As DNA, the CDR3 is TGTGCCAGCTCACCACGTCAGGGACAGGGTACCGGGGCCAACGTCCTGACTTTC.

This chain uses TRBV13 with TRBJ2-5; 8 bases align to TRBD1. The CDR3 has 14 amino acids. With V trimmed by 3 bases and J by 5 bases, 5 bases remained unmatched. Germline CDR1 is PRHDT and CDR2 is FYEKMQ (reference sequence). The chain's CDR3 is CASSFDRGWETQYF. The DNA for the CDR3 is TGTGCCAGCAGCTTCGACAGGGGATGGGAGACCCAGTACTTC.

As for this clone: The sample holds other DNA sequences that translate to the same CDR3. This sequence joins TRBV15 and TRBJ1-1; D unclear. Per germline, CDR1 LNHNV and CDR2 YYDKDF (reference sequence). The CDR3 loop spans 15 amino acids. V lost 0 bases, J lost 1 base, and 9 bases lay in between. The CDR3 sequence is CATSRDRGANTEAFF. CDR3 DNA sequence: TGTGCCACCAGCAGAGATAGAGGAGCGAACACTGAAGCTTTCTTT.

This chain joins TRBV11-2 and TRBJ2-7; maybe TRBD2 (6 bases). Germline-derived CDR1 and CDR2 are SGHAT and FQNNGV. The CDR3 totals 19 residues. V was cut by 5 bases and J by 9 bases, with 35 bases left in between. The CDR3 DNA reads TGTGCCAGCAGCACGGCGGGCCTTCGCGGGACCAGGAGGATACGCGGGCAGTACTTC. Translating gives CASSTAGLRGTRRIRGQYF.

This clone has only a few counts. The genes are TRBV7-9 and TRBJ2-7, with D tentatively TRBD1 (6 bases). The length of the CDR3 is 15 residues. Trimming shortened V by 5 bases and J by 0 bases, and 14 bases separated the two germline ends. The germline V gene has CDR1 SEHNR and CDR2 FQNEAQ (reference sequence). The DNA for the CDR3 is TGTGCCAGCAGCCAAACAGGGAATCCCTCCTACGAGCAGTACTTC. Its protein product is CASSQTGNPSYEQYF.

The rearrangement uses TRBV6-1 and TRBJ1-1, with D tentatively TRBD1 (5 bases). Per germline, CDR1 MNHNS and CDR2 SASEGT. The CDR3 is made up of 13 amino acids. Trimming pared 6 bases from V and 2 bases from J, leaving 10 bases between. CDR3 residues: CASRGDSNTEAFF. The DNA for the CDR3 is TGTGCCAGCAGGGGGGACTCTAACACTGAAGCTTTCTTT.

This chain joins TRBV30 and TRBJ1-3, with 7 bases matching TRBD1. The CDR3 is 14 residues long. Germline loops: CDR1 GTSNPN, CDR2 SVGIG (reference sequence). Trimming cost V 1 base and J 4 bases; bases outside gene matches: 4. This chain's CDR3 is CAWSEGASGNTIYF. CDR3 DNA sequence: TGTGCCTGGAGTGAGGGGGCAAGCGGAAACACCATATATTTT.

This sequence joins TRBV10-3 and TRBJ2-2, with a possible D match to TRBD1 (6 bases). The V gene lost 2 bases and the J gene lost 0 bases, with 7 bases spanning the gap. Germline CDR1 ENHRY, CDR2 SYGVKD. CDR3 length: 15 amino acids. The chain's CDR3 is CAISENRANTGELFF. DNA of the CDR3: TGTGCCATCAGTGAGAACAGGGCGAACACCGGGGAGCTGTTTTTT.

This clone came up a few times. This sequence joins TRBV5-1 and TRBJ2-7, with 10 bases identical to TRBD2. This CDR3 has 16 residues. Trimming removed 5 bases from V and 0 bases from J; junction bases left unmatched: 8. Germline CDR1 reads SGHRS; CDR2 reads YFSETQ. CDR3 bases: TGCGCCAGCAGAAGGACTAGCGGACCCTTCTCCTACGAGCAGTACTTC. It translates to CASRRTSGPFSYEQYF.

The chain links TRBV19 to TRBJ2-3; no firm D call. V was trimmed by 1 base and J by 10 bases, leaving 9 bases between them. The germline CDR1 and CDR2 sequences are LNHDA and SQIVND (reference sequence). The CDR3 runs to 12 residues. CDR3 region: CASSIVTGAQYF. CDR3 DNA sequence: TGTGCCAGTAGTATAGTTACCGGTGCGCAGTATTTT.

The rearrangement joins TRBV4-2 to TRBJ2-6, with 7 bases that match TRBD1. There are 20 residues in the CDR3. Germline V gene data show CDR1 as LGHNA and CDR2 as YNFKEQ. Trimming cost V 4 bases and J 1 base; bases outside gene matches: 16. The CDR3 is CASSPGISDRFQSGANVLTF. CDR3 bases: TGTGCCAGCAGCCCAGGGATCTCGGACAGGTTTCAATCTGGGGCCAACGTCCTGACTTTC.

The chain uses TRBV19 and TRBJ1-1, with D unclear. Trimming cost V 8 bases and J 0 bases, with 16 bases left between them. CDR3 length equals 15 residues. Germline V gene lookup returns CDR1 LNHDA and CDR2 SQIVND (reference sequence). CDR3 sequence (DNA): TGTGCCAGTTTTTCCCTGCGGGAGATGAACACTGAAGCTTTCTTT. It codes for CASFSLREMNTEAFF.

V usage is TRBV10-2 and J usage is TRBJ1-2, with D maybe TRBD1 (6 bases). Germline CDR1 and CDR2: WSHSY and SAAADI. Deletions cut 3 bases from V and 3 bases from J, with 20 bases between. The CDR3 contains 17 residues. The CDR3, as DNA: TGCGCCAGCAGTGAATTACGACAGGCTCGGGATGACTATGGCTACACCTTC. Translating it yields CASSELRQARDDYGYTF.

The chain carries TRBV5-5 and TRBJ2-3; TRBD2 aligns across 11 bases. CDR1 and CDR2 (germline): SGHKS, YYEKEE (reference sequence). Trimming cost V 3 bases and J 6 bases; bases outside gene matches: 9. This CDR3 region has 16 residues. The CDR3 is CASSSLAGGRGDTQYF. CDR3 coding DNA: TGTGCCAGCAGCTCATTAGCGGGAGGGCGAGGGGATACGCAGTATTTT.